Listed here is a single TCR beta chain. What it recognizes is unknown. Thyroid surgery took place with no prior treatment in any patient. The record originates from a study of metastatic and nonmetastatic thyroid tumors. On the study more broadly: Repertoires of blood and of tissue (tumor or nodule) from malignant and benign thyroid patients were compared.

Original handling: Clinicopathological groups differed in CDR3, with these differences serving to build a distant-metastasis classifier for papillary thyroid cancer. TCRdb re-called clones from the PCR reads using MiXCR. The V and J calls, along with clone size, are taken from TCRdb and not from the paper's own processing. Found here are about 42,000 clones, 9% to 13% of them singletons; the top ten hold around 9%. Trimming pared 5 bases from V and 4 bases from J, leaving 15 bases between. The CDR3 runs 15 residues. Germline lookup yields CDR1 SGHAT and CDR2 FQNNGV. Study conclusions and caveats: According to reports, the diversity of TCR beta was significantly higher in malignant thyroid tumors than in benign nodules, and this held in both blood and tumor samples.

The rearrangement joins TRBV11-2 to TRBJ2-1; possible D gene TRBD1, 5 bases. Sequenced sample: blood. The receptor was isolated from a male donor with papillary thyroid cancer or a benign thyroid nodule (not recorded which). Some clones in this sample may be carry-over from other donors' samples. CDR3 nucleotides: TGTGCCAGCAGCCCTAGGGGAATGGAGTACAATGAGCAGTTCTTC. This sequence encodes CASSPRGMEYNEQFF.